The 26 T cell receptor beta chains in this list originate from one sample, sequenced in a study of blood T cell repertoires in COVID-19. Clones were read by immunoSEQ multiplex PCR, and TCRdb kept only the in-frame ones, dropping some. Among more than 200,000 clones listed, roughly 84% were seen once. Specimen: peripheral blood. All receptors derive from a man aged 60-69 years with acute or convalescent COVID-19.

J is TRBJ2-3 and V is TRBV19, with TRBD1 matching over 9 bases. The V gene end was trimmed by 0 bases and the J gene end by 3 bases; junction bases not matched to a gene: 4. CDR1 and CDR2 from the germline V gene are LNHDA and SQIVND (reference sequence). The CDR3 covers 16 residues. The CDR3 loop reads CASSIDPGQGTDTQYF. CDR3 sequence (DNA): TGTGCCAGTAGTATAGATCCGGGACAGGGAACAGATACGCAGTATTTT.

CDR3 residues: CASSERLAGEQYF. The CDR3 DNA is TGTGCCAGCAGTGAGAGGCTAGCGGGCGAGCAGTACTTC. The chain uses TRBV2 and TRBJ2-7, with TRBD2 identical over 8 bases. With V trimmed by 3 bases and J by 6 bases, 4 bases remained unmatched. This CDR3 contains 13 residues. Germline CDR1 and CDR2: SNHLY and FYNNEI.

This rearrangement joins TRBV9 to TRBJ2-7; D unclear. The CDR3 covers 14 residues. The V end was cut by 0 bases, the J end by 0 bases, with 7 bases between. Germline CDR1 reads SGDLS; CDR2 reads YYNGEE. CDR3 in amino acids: CASSVASTSYEQYF. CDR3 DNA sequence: TGTGCCAGCAGCGTAGCCAGTACCTCCTACGAGCAGTACTTC. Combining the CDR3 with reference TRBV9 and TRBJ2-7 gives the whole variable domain DSGVTQTPKHLITATGQRVTLRCSPRSGDLSVYWYQQSLDQGLQFLIQYYNGEERAKGNILERFSAQQFPDLHSELNLSSLELGDSALYFCASSVASTSYEQYFGPGTRLTVT.

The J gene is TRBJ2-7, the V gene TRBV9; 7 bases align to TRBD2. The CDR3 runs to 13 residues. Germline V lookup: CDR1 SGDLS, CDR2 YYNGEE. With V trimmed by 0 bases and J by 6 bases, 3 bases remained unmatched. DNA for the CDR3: TGTGCCAGCAGCGTAGCTACGGGGGGCGAGCAGTACTTC. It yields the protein CASSVATGGEQYF. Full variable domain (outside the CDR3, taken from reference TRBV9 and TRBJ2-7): DSGVTQTPKHLITATGQRVTLRCSPRSGDLSVYWYQQSLDQGLQFLIQYYNGEERAKGNILERFSAQQFPDLHSELNLSSLELGDSALYFCASSVATGGEQYFGPGTRLTVT.

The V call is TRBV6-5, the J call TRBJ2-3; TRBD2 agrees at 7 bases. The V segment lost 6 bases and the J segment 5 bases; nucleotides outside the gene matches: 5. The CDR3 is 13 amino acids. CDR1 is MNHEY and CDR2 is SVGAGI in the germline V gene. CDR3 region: CASSRDYRDTQYF. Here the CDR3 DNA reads TGTGCCAGCAGCCGGGACTACCGAGATACGCAGTATTTT.

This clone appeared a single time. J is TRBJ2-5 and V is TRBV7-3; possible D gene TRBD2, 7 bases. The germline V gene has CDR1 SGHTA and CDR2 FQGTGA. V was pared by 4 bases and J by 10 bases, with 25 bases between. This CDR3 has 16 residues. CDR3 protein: CASSSPSGGGPAVQYF. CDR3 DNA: TGTGCCAGCAGCTCCCCATCAGGCGGGGGCCCGGCGGTCCAGTACTTC. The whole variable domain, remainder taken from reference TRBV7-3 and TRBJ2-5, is GAGVSQTPSNKVTEKGKYVELRCDPISGHTALYWYRQSLGQGPEFLIYFQGTGAADDSGLPNDRFFAVRPEGSVSTLKIQRTERGDSAVYLCASSSPSGGGPAVQYFGPGTRLLVL.

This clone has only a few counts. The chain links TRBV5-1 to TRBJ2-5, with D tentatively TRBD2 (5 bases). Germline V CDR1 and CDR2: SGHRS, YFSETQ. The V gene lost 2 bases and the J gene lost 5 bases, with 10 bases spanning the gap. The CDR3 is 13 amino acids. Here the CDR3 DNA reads TGCGCCAGCAGCTTAGAGGGCTGGGAGACCCAGTACTTC. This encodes CASSLEGWETQYF.

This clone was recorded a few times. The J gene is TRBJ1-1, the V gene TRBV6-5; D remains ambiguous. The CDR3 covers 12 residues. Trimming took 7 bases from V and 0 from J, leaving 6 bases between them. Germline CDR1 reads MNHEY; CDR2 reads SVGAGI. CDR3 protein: CASTAMNTEAFF. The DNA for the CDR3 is TGTGCCAGCACAGCGATGAACACTGAAGCTTTCTTT.

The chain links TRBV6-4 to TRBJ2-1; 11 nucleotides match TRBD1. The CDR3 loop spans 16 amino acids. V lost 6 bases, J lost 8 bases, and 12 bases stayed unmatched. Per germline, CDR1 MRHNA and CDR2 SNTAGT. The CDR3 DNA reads TGTGCCAGCAGCGAGTACCGGGACAGGGGGATCGATGAGCAGTTCTTC. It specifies CASSEYRDRGIDEQFF.

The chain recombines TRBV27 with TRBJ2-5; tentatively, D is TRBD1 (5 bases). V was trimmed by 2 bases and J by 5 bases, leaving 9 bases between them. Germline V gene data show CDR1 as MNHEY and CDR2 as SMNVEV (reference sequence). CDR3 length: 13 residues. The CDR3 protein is CASSLVWGETQYF. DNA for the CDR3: TGTGCCAGCAGTTTAGTGTGGGGCGAGACCCAGTACTTC.

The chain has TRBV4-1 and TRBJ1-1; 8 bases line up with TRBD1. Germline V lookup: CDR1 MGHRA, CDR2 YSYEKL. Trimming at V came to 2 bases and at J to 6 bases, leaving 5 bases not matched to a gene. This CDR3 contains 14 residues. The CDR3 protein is CASSQPGQGPEAFF. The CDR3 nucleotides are TGCGCCAGCAGCCAACCTGGACAGGGCCCTGAAGCTTTCTTT.

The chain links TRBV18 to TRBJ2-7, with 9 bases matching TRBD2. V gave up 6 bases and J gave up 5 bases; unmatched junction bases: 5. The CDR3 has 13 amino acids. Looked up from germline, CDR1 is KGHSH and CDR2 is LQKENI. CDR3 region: CASSPREGDEQYF. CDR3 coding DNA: TGTGCCAGCTCTCCGCGGGAGGGCGACGAGCAGTACTTC.

CDR3 sequence: CASSPQGQLPTGELFF. The CDR3 DNA follows: TGTGCCAGCAGCCCACAGGGACAGTTACCCACCGGGGAGCTGTTTTTT. The J gene is TRBJ2-2, the V gene TRBV2, with 7 positions matching TRBD1. Germline V gene lookup returns CDR1 SNHLY and CDR2 FYNNEI. J was trimmed by 4 bases and V by 6 bases; bases with no gene match: 11. The length of the CDR3 is 16 residues.

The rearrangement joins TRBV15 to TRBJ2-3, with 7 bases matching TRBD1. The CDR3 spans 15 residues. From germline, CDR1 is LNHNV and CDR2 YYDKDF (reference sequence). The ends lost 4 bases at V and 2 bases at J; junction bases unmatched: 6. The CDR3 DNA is TGTGCCACCAGCACCTTACAGGGGATCACAGATACGCAGTATTTT. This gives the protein CATSTLQGITDTQYF.

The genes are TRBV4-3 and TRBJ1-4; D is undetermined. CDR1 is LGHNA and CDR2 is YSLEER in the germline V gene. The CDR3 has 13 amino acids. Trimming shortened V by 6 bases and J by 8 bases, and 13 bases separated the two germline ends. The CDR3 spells CASSQFAREKLFF. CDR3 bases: TGCGCCAGCAGTCAATTCGCCAGAGAAAAACTGTTTTTT.

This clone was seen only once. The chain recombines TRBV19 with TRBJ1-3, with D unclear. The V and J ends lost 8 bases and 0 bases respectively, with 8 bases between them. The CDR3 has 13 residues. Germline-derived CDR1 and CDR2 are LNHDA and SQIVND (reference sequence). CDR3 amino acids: CASARGSGNTIYF. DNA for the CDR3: TGTGCCAGTGCCCGCGGCTCTGGAAACACCATATATTTT.

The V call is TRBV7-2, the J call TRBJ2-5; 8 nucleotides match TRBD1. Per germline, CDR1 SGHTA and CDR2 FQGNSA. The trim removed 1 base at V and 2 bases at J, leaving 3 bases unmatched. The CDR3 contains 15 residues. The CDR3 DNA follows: TGTGCCAGCAGCTTAGGACAGGGGCGACAAGAGACCCAGTACTTC. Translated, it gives CASSLGQGRQETQYF.

The CDR3 sequence is CAISGRQGRYNEQFF. The CDR3 DNA reads as TGTGCCATCAGTGGACGACAGGGCCGCTACAATGAGCAGTTCTTC. This chain links TRBV10-3 with TRBJ2-1, with 7 bases aligning to TRBD1. The CDR3 covers 15 residues. The germline CDR1 and CDR2 sequences are ENHRY and SYGVKD. After removal of 4 bases from V and 3 bases from J, the junction contained 6 bases not matched to a gene.

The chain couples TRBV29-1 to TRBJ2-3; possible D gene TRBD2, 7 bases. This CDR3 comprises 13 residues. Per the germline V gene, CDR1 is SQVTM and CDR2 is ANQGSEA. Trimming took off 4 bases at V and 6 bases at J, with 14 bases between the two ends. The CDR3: CSVGAGRGDTQYF. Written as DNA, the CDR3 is TGCAGCGTTGGCGCGGGGAGGGGGGATACGCAGTATTTT.

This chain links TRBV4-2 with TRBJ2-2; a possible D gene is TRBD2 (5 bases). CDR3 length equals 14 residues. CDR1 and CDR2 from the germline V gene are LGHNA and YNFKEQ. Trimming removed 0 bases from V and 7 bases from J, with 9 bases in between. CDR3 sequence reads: CASSQDPLVGELFF. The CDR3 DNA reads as TGTGCCAGCAGCCAAGACCCACTAGTCGGGGAGCTGTTTTTT.

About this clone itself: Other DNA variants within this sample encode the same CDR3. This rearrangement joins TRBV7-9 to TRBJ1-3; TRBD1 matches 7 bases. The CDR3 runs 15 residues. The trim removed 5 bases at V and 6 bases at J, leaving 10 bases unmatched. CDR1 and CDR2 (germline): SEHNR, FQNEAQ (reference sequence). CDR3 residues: CASSLRQGLENTIYF. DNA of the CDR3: TGTGCCAGCAGCCTGAGACAGGGCCTGGAAAACACCATATATTTT. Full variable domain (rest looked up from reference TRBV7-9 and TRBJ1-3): DTGVSQNPRHKITKRGQNVTFRCDPISEHNRLYWYRQTLGQGPEFLTYFQNEAQLEKSRLLSDRFSAERPKGSFSTLEIQRTEQGDSAMYLCASSLRQGLENTIYFGEGSWLTVV.

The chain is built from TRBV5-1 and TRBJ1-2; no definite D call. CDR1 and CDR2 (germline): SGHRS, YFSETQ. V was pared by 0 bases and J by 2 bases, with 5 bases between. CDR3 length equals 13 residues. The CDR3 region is CASSLVQNYGYTF. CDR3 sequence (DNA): TGCGCCAGCAGCTTGGTACAGAACTATGGCTACACCTTC.

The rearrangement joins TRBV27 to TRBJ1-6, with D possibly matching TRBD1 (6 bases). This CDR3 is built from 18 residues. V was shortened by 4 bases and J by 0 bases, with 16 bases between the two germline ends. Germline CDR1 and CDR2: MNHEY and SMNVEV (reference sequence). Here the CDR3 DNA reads TGTGCCAGCAGTTCCCGGACAGTGAGAAGCTCCTATAATTCACCCCTCCACTTT. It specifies CASSSRTVRSSYNSPLHF.

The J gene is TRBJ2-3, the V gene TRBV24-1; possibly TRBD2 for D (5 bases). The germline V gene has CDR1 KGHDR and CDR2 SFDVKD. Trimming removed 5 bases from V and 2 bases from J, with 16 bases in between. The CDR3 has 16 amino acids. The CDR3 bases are TGTGCCACCAGTGCAGCGGCGGAGCCCCCCACAGATACGCAGTATTTT. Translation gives CATSAAAEPPTDTQYF.

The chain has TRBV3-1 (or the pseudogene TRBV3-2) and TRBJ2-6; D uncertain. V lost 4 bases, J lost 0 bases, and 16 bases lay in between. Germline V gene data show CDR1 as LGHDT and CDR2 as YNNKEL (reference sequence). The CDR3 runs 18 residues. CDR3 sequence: CASSRALQLPSGANVLTF. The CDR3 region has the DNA TGTGCCAGCAGCCGAGCCTTACAGCTTCCCTCTGGGGCCAACGTCCTGACTTTC.

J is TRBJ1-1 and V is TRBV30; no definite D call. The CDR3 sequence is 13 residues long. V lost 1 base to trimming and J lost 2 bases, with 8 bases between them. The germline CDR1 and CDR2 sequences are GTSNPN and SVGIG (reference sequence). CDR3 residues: CAWSASGNTEAFF. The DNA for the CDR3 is TGTGCCTGGAGTGCATCAGGTAACACTGAAGCTTTCTTT.